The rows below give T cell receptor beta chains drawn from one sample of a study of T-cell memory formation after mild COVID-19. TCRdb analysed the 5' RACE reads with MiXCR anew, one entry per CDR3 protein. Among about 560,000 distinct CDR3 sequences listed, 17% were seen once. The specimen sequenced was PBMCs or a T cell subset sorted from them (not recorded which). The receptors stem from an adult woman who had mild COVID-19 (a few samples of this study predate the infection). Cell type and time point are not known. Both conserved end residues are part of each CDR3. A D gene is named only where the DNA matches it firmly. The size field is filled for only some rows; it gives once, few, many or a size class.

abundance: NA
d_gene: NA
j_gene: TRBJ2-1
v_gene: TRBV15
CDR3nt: TGTGCCACCGGGGAGAAAGGGAATGAGCAGTTCTTC
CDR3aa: CATGEKGNEQFF

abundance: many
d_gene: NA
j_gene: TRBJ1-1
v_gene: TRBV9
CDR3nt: TGTGCCAGCAGCGTAGCTAAGGAGGGGCTAAGGACCACTGAAGCTTTCTTT
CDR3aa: CASSVAKEGLRTTEAFF

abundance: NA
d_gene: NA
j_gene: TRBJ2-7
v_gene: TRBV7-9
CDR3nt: TGTGCCAGCAGCTTATTCTCGGCAGGGAGCTCCTACGAGCAGTACTTC
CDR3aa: CASSLFSAGSSYEQYF

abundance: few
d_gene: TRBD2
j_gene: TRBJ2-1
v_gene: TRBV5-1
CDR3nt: TGCGCCAGCAGCCTCCCGGGGGGGCCCCACAATGAGCAGTTCTTC
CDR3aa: CASSLPGGPHNEQFF

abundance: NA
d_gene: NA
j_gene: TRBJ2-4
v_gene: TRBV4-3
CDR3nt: TGCGCCAGCAGCCAAGAGCCCCAGCGGGCCAACATTCAGTACTTC
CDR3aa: CASSQEPQRANIQYF

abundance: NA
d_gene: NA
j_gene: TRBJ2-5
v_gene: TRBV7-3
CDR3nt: TGTGCCAGCAGCCCCACCGTGGGGGGTGGCAAAGAGACCCAGTACTTC
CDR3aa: CASSPTVGGGKETQYF

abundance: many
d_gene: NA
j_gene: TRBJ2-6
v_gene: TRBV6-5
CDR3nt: TGTGCCAGCAGTTTAGGATCTGGGGGGGCCAACGTCCTGACTTTC
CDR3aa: CASSLGSGGANVLTF

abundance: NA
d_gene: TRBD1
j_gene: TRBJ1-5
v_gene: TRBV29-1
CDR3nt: TGCAGCGTACAGGGGAGCAATCAGCCCCAGCATTTT
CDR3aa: CSVQGSNQPQHF

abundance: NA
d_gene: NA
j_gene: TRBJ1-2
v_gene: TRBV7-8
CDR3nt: TGTGCCAGCAGCTTAGCGAGGGATGGCTACACCTTC
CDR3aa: CASSLARDGYTF

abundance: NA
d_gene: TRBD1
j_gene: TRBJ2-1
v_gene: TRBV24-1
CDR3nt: TGTGCCACCAGTGAAAGGGGGCGCGGTGGGAATGAGCAGTTCTTC
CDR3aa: CATSERGRGGNEQFF

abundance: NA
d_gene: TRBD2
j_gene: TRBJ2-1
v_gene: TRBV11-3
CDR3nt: TGTGCCAGCAGCTCTACTTGGACTAGCGGGAGGTTAGAGAATGAGCAGTTCTTC
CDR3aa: CASSSTWTSGRLENEQFF

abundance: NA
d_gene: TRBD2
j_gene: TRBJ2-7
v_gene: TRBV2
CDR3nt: TGTGCCAGCAGTGCGGGGGGAAGCCGGTCCGAGCAGTACTTC
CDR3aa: CASSAGGSRSEQYF

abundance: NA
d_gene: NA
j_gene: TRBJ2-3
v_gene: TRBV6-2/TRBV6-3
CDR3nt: TGTGCCAGCAGTTACGGCCCCCCAGGCCTCACAGATACGCAGTATTTT
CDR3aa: CASSYGPPGLTDTQYF

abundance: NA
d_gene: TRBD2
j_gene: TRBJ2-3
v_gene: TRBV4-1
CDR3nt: TGCGCCAGCAGCCAAATAGCGGGAGTGGGAACAGATACGCAGTATTTT
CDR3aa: CASSQIAGVGTDTQYF

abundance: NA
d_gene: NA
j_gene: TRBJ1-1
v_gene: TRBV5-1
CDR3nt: TGCGCCAGCAGCTTGGGGGGCAGCGGGAACACTGAAGCTTTCTTT
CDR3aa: CASSLGGSGNTEAFF

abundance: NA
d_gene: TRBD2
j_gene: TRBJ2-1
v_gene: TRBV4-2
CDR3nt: TGTGCCAGCAGCCAAGAGGTACTAGCGGGGTCTTCTCATGAGCAGTTCTTC
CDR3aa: CASSQEVLAGSSHEQFF

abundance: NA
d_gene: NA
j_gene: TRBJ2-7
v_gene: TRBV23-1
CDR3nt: TGCGCCAGCAGTCAATCTATAAACAGTACGCACGAGCAGTACTTC
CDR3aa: CASSQSINSTHEQYF